The 18 T cell receptor beta chains below were found in one sample sequenced in a study of CD8 T cells in Susac syndrome (dated by TCRdb to between 2018 and 2020). Library generation was performed with the immunoSEQ multiplex PCR assay. RNA was extracted with the RNeasy kit and 0.5 to 1 ug was reverse transcribed using random hexamers. TCRdb took the public reads, trimmed them with fastp at Q25, ran MiXCR for clone calling and kept in-frame beta chains. Every CDR3 protein is listed once, alongside the most common genes and DNA of its rows. This sample gives 300,000 or so distinct CDR3 sequences in total; just over 90% of them show up just once. Approximately 0.065% of the sample comes from the top ten. Sequenced: CD4+ T cells from PBMCs. The source is a human donor with multiple sclerosis.

The gene calls are TRBV5-1 and TRBJ1-4; D might be TRBD1 (5 bases). This CDR3 is built from 15 residues. Germline V lookup: CDR1 SGHRS, CDR2 YFSETQ. Trimming removed 4 bases at V and 8 bases at J, with 18 bases between. The CDR3 loop is CASSQGLGASEKLFF. CDR3 sequence (DNA): TGCGCCAGCAGCCAAGGTTTAGGGGCTTCGGAAAAACTGTTTTTT.

V gene TRBV19 combines with J gene TRBJ1-2; D may be TRBD1 (6 bases). The V end was cut by 3 bases, the J end by 3 bases, with 11 bases between. This CDR3 contains 14 residues. Germline CDR1 reads LNHDA; CDR2 reads SQIVND (reference sequence). Here the CDR3 DNA reads TGTGCCAGTAGTATTCGGGCAGGGGACTATGGCTACACCTTC. This encodes CASSIRAGDYGYTF.

The V and J genes are TRBV5-4 and TRBJ2-5; D not resolved. V was pared by 2 bases and J by 3 bases, with 5 bases between. The CDR3 has 12 residues. Germline lookup yields CDR1 SGHNT and CDR2 YYREEE (reference sequence). The CDR3 coding sequence is TGTGCCAGCAGCTTAAACAAAGAGACCCAGTACTTC. Translation gives CASSLNKETQYF.

A single count supports this clonotype. CDR3 residues: CASSAGQGFSPLHF. CDR3 coding DNA: TGTGCCAGCAGTGCGGGACAGGGATTTTCACCCCTCCACTTT. This chain uses TRBV3-1 with TRBJ1-6; TRBD1 matches at 9 bases. The V segment lost 6 bases and the J segment 9 bases; nucleotides outside the gene matches: 6. There are 14 residues in the CDR3. CDR1 is LGHDT, CDR2 YNNKEL, per germline (reference sequence).

The chain recombines TRBV4-1 with TRBJ1-6, with D unclear. The CDR3 consists of 13 residues. Trimming cost V 1 base and J 8 bases, with 6 bases left between them. The germline CDR1 and CDR2 sequences are MGHRA and YSYEKL. In DNA form, the CDR3 reads TGCGCCAGCAGCCAAGGCCCCGATTCACCCCTCCACTTT. Protein sequence: CASSQGPDSPLHF.

This chain uses TRBV11-2 with TRBJ2-7; D uncertain. The length of the CDR3 is 15 residues. V lost 2 bases to trimming and J lost 2 bases, with 13 bases between them. Germline V CDR1 and CDR2: SGHAT, FQNNGV. The CDR3 sequence: CASSLYQTGAYEQYF. CDR3 DNA sequence: TGTGCCAGCAGCTTATACCAGACTGGGGCCTACGAGCAGTACTTC.

J is TRBJ1-1 and V is TRBV24-1; D is unresolved. V lost 5 bases and J lost 1, with 4 bases in between. The CDR3 consists of 12 residues. The V gene's germline CDR1 is KGHDR and CDR2 SFDVKD. The CDR3, as DNA: TGTGCCACCAGTGGACCGAACACTGAAGCTTTCTTT. This codes for CATSGPNTEAFF.

This chain joins TRBV5-1 and TRBJ1-4; D uncertain. Germline values: CDR1 SGHRS, CDR2 YFSETQ. This CDR3 is built from 14 residues. V lost 4 bases and J 5 bases, leaving 12 bases between the germline ends. CDR3: CASSPDGRNEKLFF. The CDR3 nucleotides read TGCGCCAGCAGCCCGGACGGCCGGAATGAAAAACTGTTTTTT.

The J gene is TRBJ1-2, the V gene TRBV29-1, with 9 bases identical to TRBD1. CDR1 and CDR2 from the germline V gene are SQVTM and ANQGSEA. V lost 7 bases, J lost 2 bases, and 5 bases stayed unmatched. The CDR3 has 13 residues. CDR3 sequence (DNA): TGCAGCGGGGGGACAGGGCCGAACTATGGCTACACCTTC. It yields the protein CSGGTGPNYGYTF.

The chain employs TRBV20-1 and TRBJ1-1, with TRBD1 matching over 7 bases. V lost 3 bases, J lost 2 bases, and 3 bases stayed unmatched. Germline CDR1 and CDR2: DFQATT and SNEGSKA (reference sequence). CDR3 size: 13 residues. The CDR3 coding sequence is TGCAGTGCTAGGGGACAGCTTAACACTGAAGCTTTCTTT. Translating gives CSARGQLNTEAFF.

The sample holds one count of this clonotype. The chain links TRBV12-3 or TRBV12-4 to TRBJ2-2, with D perhaps given as TRBD1 or TRBD2 (5 bases each). There are 13 residues in the CDR3. Trimming removed 6 bases from V and 6 bases from J, with 11 bases in between. CDR3 DNA sequence: TGTGCCAGCAGCCGGGGCCTGCCCGGGGAGCTGTTTTTT. This codes for CASSRGLPGELFF.

This chain joins TRBV7-9 and TRBJ2-1; D call uncertain. CDR3 length: 15 residues. V shed 1 base and J shed 5 bases, with 12 bases lying between them. Looked up from germline, CDR1 is SEHNR and CDR2 is FQNEAQ (reference sequence). The CDR3 protein is CASSLDHSYNNEQFF. CDR3 DNA sequence: TGTGCCAGCAGCTTAGATCACAGCTACAACAATGAGCAGTTCTTC.

This chain links TRBV7-2 with TRBJ2-7; D call uncertain. Looked up from germline, CDR1 is SGHTA and CDR2 is FQGNSA. The CDR3 loop spans 14 amino acids. V was shortened by 6 bases and J by 0 bases, with 12 bases between the two germline ends. CDR3 sequence: CASSSPLYSYEQYF. CDR3 sequence (DNA): TGTGCCAGCAGTTCTCCTCTCTACTCCTACGAGCAGTACTTC.

The chain uses TRBV5-6 and TRBJ1-5; possibly TRBD1 for D (6 bases). CDR3 length: 14 amino acids. The germline CDR1 and CDR2 sequences are SGHDT and YYEEEE. Trimming pared 4 bases from V and 9 bases from J, leaving 17 bases between. The CDR3 sequence: CASSAGQSERPQHF. CDR3 in DNA: TGTGCCAGCAGCGCCGGACAGAGCGAGAGGCCCCAGCATTTT.

This chain connects TRBV29-1 to TRBJ2-3, with a possible D match to TRBD2 (6 bases). Germline V gene data show CDR1 as SQVTM and CDR2 as ANQGSEA. The CDR3 has 12 amino acids. Trimming removed 6 bases at V and 4 bases at J, with 11 bases between. CDR3 protein: CSVRDFSDTQYF. The CDR3 DNA reads TGCAGCGTCCGGGACTTTTCAGATACGCAGTATTTT.

This rearrangement joins TRBV11-1 to TRBJ1-1; D uncertain. This CDR3 contains 15 residues. CDR1 and CDR2 (germline): SGHAT, FQDESV (reference sequence). With 3 bases removed from V and 3 bases from J, the gap between germline ends came to 14 bases. In nucleotides, the CDR3 is TGTGCCAGCAGCTTTAGGCTAGCAGCGGACACTGAAGCTTTCTTT. Its protein is CASSFRLAADTEAFF.

V and J are TRBV20-1 and TRBJ2-5; the D gene is possibly TRBD2 (7 bases). Germline-derived CDR1 and CDR2 are DFQATT and SNEGSKA (reference sequence). This CDR3 has 14 amino acids. V lost 5 bases to trimming and J lost 4 bases, with 17 bases between them. The chain's CDR3 is CSAVRGGAGETQYF. The CDR3 bases are TGCAGTGCTGTAAGGGGGGGGGCGGGAGAGACCCAGTACTTC.

The genes are TRBV7-3 and TRBJ2-1; D may be TRBD2 (5 bases). This CDR3 has 13 amino acids. V was cut by 3 bases and J by 8 bases, with 11 bases left in between. Germline assignment: CDR1 SGHTA and CDR2 FQGTGA. The CDR3 nucleotides read TGTGCCAGCAGCTTTGGGAGCGGCGATGAGCAGTTCTTC. Amino acid sequence: CASSFGSGDEQFF.